This TCR beta chain is from a study of T cells expressing NK-cell markers. Across the whole study: Out of eight donors sequenced, seven tested HCMV-seropositive and the remaining one seronegative. Study-wide results and caveats: HCMV specificity of the expanded NKG2C+ T cell clones stayed unclear.

Synthesis of TCR beta cDNA relied on 5'RACE template switching carrying UMIs. TCRdb reprocessed the 5' RACE reads, keeping one entry per CDR3 protein, no DNA. The table lists under 600,000 distinct CDR3 sequences. This CDR3 has 16 amino acids. Germline CDR1 reads KGHDR; CDR2 reads SFDVKD. A word on this clonotype: Its antigen is unidentified.

Sequences were obtained from blood T cells: a sorted CD56 or NKG2C T cell subset, CD4+ or CD8+ T cells, or bulk PBMC T cells (not recorded which). This receptor was identified in a woman in her forties or fifties in good health. This rearrangement joins TRBV24-1 to TRBJ2-1; TCRdb's D call of TRBD2 is untestable without DNA. CDR3 sequence reads: CATSDFRALGHNEQFF.